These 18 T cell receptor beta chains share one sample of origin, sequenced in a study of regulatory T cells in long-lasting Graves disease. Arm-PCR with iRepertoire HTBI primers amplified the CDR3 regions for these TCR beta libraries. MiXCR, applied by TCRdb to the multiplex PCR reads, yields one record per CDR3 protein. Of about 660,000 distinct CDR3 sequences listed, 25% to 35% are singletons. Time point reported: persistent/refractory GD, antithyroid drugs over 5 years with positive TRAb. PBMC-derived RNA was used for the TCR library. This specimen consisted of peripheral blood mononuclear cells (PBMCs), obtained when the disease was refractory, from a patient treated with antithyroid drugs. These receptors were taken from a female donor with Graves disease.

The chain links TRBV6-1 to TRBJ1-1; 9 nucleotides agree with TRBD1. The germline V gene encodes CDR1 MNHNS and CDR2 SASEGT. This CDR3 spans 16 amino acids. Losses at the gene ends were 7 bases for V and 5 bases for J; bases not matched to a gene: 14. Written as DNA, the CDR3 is TGTGCCAGCAAGACGGGACAGGGAGCGCAAGGAACTGAAGCTTTCTTT. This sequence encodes CASKTGQGAQGTEAFF.

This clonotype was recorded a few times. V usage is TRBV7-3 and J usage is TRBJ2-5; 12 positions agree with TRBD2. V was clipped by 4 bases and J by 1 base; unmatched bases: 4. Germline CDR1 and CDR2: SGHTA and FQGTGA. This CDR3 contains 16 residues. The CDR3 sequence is CASSSGLAGPQETQYF. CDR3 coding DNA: TGTGCCAGCAGCTCCGGACTAGCGGGACCCCAAGAGACCCAGTACTTC.

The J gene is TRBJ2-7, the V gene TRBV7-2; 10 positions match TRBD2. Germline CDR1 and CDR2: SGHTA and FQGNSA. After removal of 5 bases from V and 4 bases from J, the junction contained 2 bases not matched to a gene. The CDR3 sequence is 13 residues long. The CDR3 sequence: CASSNSGRYEQYF. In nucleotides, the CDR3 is TGTGCCAGCAGCAATAGCGGGAGGTACGAGCAGTACTTC. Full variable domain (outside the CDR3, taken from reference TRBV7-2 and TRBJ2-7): GAGVSQSPSNKVTEKGKDVELRCDPISGHTALYWYRQSLGQGLEFLIYFQGNSAPDKSGLPSDRFSAERTGGSVSTLTIQRTQQEDSAVYLCASSNSGRYEQYFGPGTRLTVT.

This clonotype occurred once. The CDR3 is CASSQERRGELFF. Written as DNA, the CDR3 is TGTGCCAGCAGCCAAGAGCGACGCGGGGAGCTGTTTTTT. The chain uses TRBV14 and TRBJ2-2; D unresolved. There are 13 residues in the CDR3. Germline loops: CDR1 SGHDN, CDR2 FVKESK. The V end lost 0 bases, the J end lost 7 bases, and 6 bases lay between the germline ends.

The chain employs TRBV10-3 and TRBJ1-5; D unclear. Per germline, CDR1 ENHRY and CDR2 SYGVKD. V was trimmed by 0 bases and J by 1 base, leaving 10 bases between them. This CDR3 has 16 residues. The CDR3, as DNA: TGTGCCATCAGTGAGTCACGGGGAGGCAGCAATCAGCCCCAGCATTTT. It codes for CAISESRGGSNQPQHF.

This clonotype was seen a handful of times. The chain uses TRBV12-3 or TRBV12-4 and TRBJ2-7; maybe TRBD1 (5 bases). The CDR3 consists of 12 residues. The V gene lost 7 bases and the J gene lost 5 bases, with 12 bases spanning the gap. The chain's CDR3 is CASTARANEQYF. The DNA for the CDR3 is TGTGCCAGCACCGCCAGGGCTAACGAGCAGTACTTC.

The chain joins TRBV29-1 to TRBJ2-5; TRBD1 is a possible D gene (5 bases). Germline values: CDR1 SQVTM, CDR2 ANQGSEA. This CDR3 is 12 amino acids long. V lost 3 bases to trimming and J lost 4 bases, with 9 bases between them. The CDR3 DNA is TGCAGCGTTGAGGGGCAGATAGAGACCCAGTACTTC. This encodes CSVEGQIETQYF.

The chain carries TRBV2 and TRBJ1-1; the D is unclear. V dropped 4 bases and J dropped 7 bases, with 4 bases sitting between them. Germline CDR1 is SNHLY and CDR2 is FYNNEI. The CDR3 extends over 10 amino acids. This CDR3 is CASSVLEAFF. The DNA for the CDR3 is TGTGCCAGCAGTGTTCTTGAAGCTTTCTTT.

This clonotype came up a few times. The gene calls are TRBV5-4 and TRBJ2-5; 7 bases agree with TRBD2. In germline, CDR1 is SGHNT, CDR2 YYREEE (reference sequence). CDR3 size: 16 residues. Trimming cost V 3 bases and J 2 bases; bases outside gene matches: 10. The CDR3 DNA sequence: TGTGCCAGCAGCTCCGTCTCTAGCGGCTTGCAAGAGACCCAGTACTTC. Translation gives CASSSVSSGLQETQYF.

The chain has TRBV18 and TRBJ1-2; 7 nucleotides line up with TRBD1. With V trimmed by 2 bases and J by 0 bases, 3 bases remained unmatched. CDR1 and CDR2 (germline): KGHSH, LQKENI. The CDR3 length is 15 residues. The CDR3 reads CASSPEQGPNYGYTF. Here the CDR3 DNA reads TGTGCCAGCTCACCAGAACAGGGGCCTAACTATGGCTACACCTTC.

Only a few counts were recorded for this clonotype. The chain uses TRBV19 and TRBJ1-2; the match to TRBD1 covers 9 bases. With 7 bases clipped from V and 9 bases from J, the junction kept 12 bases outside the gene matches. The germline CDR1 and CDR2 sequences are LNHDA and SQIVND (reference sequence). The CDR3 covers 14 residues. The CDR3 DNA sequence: TGTGCCAGTACCTCCGGACAGGGGAGAGGTCGCTACACCTTC. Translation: CASTSGQGRGRYTF. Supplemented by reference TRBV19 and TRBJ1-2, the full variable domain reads DGGITQSPKYLFRKEGQNVTLSCEQNLNHDAMYWYRQDPGQGLRLIYYSQIVNDFQKGDIAEGYSVSREKKESFPLTVTSAQKNPTAFYLCASTSGQGRGRYTFGSGTRLTVV.

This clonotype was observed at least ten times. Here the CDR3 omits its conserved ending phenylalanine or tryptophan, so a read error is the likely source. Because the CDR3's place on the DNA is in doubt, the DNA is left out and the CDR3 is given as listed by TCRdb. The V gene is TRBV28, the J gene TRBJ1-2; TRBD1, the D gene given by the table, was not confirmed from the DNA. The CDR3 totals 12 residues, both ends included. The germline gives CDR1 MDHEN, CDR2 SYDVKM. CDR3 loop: CASSADRNPPAT.

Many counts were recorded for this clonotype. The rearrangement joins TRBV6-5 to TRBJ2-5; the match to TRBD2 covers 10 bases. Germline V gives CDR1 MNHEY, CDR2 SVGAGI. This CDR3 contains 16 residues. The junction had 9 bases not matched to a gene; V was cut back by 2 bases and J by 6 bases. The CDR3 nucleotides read TGTGCCAGCAGTTACAGTCTAGCGGGAGAGGGTCAGACCCAGTACTTC. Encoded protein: CASSYSLAGEGQTQYF.

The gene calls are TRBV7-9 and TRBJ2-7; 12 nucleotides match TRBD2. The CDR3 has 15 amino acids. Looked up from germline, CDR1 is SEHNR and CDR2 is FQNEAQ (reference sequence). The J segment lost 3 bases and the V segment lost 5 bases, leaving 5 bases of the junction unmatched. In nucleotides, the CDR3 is TGTGCCAGCAGCGTGACTAGCGGGAGCTTCTACGAGCAGTACTTC. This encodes CASSVTSGSFYEQYF.

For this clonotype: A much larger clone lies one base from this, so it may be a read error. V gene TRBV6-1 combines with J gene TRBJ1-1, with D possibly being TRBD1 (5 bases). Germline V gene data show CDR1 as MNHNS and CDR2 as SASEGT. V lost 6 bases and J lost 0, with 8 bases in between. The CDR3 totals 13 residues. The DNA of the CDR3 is TGTGCCAGCAGGTTACAGGTGAACACTGAAGCTTTCTTT. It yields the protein CASRLQVNTEAFF.

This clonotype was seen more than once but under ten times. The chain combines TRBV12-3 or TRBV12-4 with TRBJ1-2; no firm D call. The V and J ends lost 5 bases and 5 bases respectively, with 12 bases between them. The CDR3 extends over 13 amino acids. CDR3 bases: TGTGCCAGCAGTACCGCCGGGGTTTATGGCTACACCTTC. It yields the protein CASSTAGVYGYTF.

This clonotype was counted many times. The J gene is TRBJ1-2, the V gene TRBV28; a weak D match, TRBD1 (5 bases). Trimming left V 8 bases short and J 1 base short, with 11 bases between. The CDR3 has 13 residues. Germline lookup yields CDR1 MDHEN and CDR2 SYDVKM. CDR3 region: CASDRVFNYGYTF. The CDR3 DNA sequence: TGTGCCAGCGACAGAGTCTTTAACTATGGCTACACCTTC.

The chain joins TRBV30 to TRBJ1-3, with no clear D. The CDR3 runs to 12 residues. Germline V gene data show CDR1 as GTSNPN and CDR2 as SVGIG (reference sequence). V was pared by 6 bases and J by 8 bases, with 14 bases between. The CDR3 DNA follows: TGTGCCTGCCCCCGGGCGGGAGACACCATATATTTT. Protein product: CACPRAGDTIYF.